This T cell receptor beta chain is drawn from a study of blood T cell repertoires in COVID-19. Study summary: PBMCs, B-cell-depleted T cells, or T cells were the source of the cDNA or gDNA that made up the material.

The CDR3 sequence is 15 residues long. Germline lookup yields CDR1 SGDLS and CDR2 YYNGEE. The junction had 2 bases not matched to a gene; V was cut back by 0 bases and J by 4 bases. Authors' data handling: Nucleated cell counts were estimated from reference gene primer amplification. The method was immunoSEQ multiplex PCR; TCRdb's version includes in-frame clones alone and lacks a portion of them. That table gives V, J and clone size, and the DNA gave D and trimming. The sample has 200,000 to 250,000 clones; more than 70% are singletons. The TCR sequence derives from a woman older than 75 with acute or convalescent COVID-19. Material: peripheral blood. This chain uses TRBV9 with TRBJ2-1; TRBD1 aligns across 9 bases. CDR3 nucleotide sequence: TGTGCCAGCAGCGTAGGGACAGGGGATTACAATGAGCAGTTCTTC. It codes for CASSVGTGDYNEQFF.